This paragraph covers one T cell receptor beta chain sequence. The antigen it recognizes is unknown. No clone much larger than this one lies a single base away; base qualities are absent. Library preparation used the immunoSEQ multiplex PCR assay. For the multiplex PCR, a mixture combining 60 forward primers for TCR Vbeta segments and 13 reverse primers for TCR Jbeta segments was used. A multiplex PCR assay on genomic DNA amplified the CDR3 region of rearranged TCR beta genes. The amplified TCR beta libraries were sequenced on the Illumina HiSeq System as 87-base-pair reads. On the study's bioinformatics: A later analysis counted 75 million to 100 million unique TCR beta chains across the 500 to 850 repertoires, and around 9.9 million of these chains were shared by at least two donors. A nearest-neighbor algorithm error-corrected the raw reads and collapsed the reads into unique sequences, merging closely related sequences to remove PCR and sequencing errors. Alignment of CDR3 sequences to IMGT reference sequences was used to assign V, D and J gene segments. For a sequence to be retained, a match of at least six nucleotides to both a V gene segment and a J gene segment was required. Rearrangements were classified as productive when the CDR3 lacked stop codons and remained in frame with V and J, and all other rearrangements were classified as non-productive. Following IMGT convention, CDR3 was defined as the stretch from the second conserved V-encoded cysteine to the conserved J-encoded phenylalanine. The earlier analysis of 550 to 650 of the donors excluded any sequence lacking an unambiguous match to a single V gene segment. In an earlier analysis of roughly 500 of the donors, V segments were called functional above 56.7% productive rearrangements and were called segregating when the between-donor standard deviation exceeded 5%. A statistical classification framework was built for diagnosing cytomegalovirus status from the catalog of TCR beta chain sequences. In a later analysis, V and J genes were assigned by comparing TCR nucleotide sequences against IMGT/GENE-DB human TR gene sequences. Using the TCRdist pipeline, a later analysis assigned CDR3 sequences along with most-parsimonious VDJ recombination scenarios. In a later analysis, each TCR beta chain was defined by its CDR3 amino acid sequence together with its V-gene family, and reads lacking a unique V-gene family were excluded. As a way to deal with suspected cross-contamination and a sequencing artifact, a later analysis dropped 450 to 600 nucleotide sequences that were highly shared and had low generation probability. A later analysis calculated a clonal expansion index for each public chain from normalized within-repertoire ranks of inferred template counts. Generation probabilities in a later analysis came from a VDJ recombination model fitted to out-of-frame rearrangements, and those results were checked against IGoR. A later analysis scored TCR-TCR, TCR-HLA and TCR-CMV co-occurrence with hypergeometric tests, applying a repertoire-size bias correction to TCR pairs. False discovery rates were estimated in a later analysis by permuting HLA or CMV assignments 20 times. In a later analysis, co-occurring TCRs were grouped using DBSCAN, with TCRdist sequence similarity added in when clustering inside HLA-allele-positive subsets. Repertoires with fewer than 30,000 or more than 120,000 public chains, plus five repertoires with anomalous nucleotide sharing, were excluded from co-occurrence clustering. This immuneACCESS table, as held by TCRdb, lists in-frame sequences with V and J called but not all clones. Of the missing ones, under half trace to an unresolved V gene in checked studies; the others have no known cause. The DNA was the basis for D and trimming; V, J and clone size are from that table. This sample holds over 100,000 clones; 63% were observed only once. Clones ranked in the top ten supply approximately 9.1% of the sample.

The data stem from a study of cytomegalovirus exposure and HLA in healthy donors (dated 2017 in TCRdb). As for the study more broadly: An earlier analysis of approximately 550 of the donors reported 276 Gb of sequence data and about 100 million unique TCR beta sequences from about 200 million T cells. An early release that covered about 600 HLA-typed donors contained about 300 gigabases of sequencing data and 70 million to 100 million unique TCR sequences. Among the roughly 380 genotyped donors, approximately 76% belonged to the genetic ancestry cluster associated with self-reported Caucasian donors. The study aimed to test whether cataloging public T cell receptors could reveal signatures of past pathogen exposure. The study used immunosequencing to profile the T cell repertoires of approximately 690 subjects and linked those repertoires to cytomegalovirus serostatus. In addition to the first cohort of 666 subjects, a separate validation cohort of 100 to 150 different subjects was used. To predict cytomegalovirus infection status, the study combined high-throughput TCR immunosequencing, statistical association of individual TCRs with disease status, and machine learning. A later analysis re-analyzed previously published TCR beta repertoires from hundreds of donors and added high-resolution HLA genotyping to study TCR occurrence patterns. The later analysis used no new phenotypic data to find candidate immune exposures, relying instead on TCR beta sequences and their occurrence across donors. In an earlier analysis of a few hundred of the donors, high-throughput TCR beta sequencing was used to judge whether each TCR beta V gene segment behaved as functional or pseudogenic. Donor age, sex, ethnicity and CMV serostatus were collected together with the repertoire data. A later genetic analysis took genome-wide SNP genotypes for 398 of the 666 donors and used that subset as a discovery cohort. Every repertoire in the discovery cohort had been generated on one and the same sequencing platform. Class I and class II HLA loci were covered by the typing at four-digit resolution. The number of typed donors differed by locus: 629-630 for A, B, C, DRB1 and DQB1; 500 to 550 for DQA1; 606 for DPA1; and some 430 for DPB1. Four or five DR-DQ haplotypes were handled as single units for association and clustering because linkage in the cohort was strong. Across some 400 genotyped donors of the cohort, an average of about 240,000 unique TCR beta nucleotide sequences per donor were sequenced, and roughly a sixth of those sequences were non-productive. Paper-wide results and their limitations: This cohort had only TCR beta chains sequenced, and the lack of alpha or paired-chain data limited which features could be detected. Linkage disequilibrium might explain the correlated functional status among segregating V segments, but an unknown experimental factor could not be excluded. A further reported finding was that TCR beta sequences accurately predicted the HLA-A and HLA-B alleles for most subjects in the first cohort. In both the original and validation cohorts, the classifier was reported to diagnose cytomegalovirus status with high specificity and sensitivity. A cluster of highly shared sequence variants was judged likely to be a technical artifact of the sequencing pipeline. Assigning TCR associations to individual alleles was difficult when HLA alleles, especially DR and DQ, strongly co-occurred. A total of about 150 TCR beta chains were listed by the study as associated with cytomegalovirus. HLA typing was unavailable for some donors at each locus, so association tests used only the typed subset. A few of the identified cytomegalovirus-associated TCR beta chains were confirmed in vitro to be specific for cytomegalovirus antigens. Sequencing depth was assumed to be roughly uniform across donors in the presence/absence analyses, though that assumption may not hold. Because counts were too low, around 18 rarely observed V segments, including chromosome 9 orphons, were left out of the earlier analysis of 587 of the donors. Compared with equally common non-associated chains, HLA-associated TCR beta chains in a later analysis were more clonally expanded and had lower generation probabilities. The authors suggested that the approach could potentially be extended to other disease states and immunological phenotypes. An earlier analysis of some 590 of the donors showed that most TCR beta V segments appeared in productive rearrangements either about 90% or about 30% of the time, which broadly matched IMGT annotations. For the cohort, immune exposure information was limited to CMV serostatus. In a later analysis, TCR association rates were found to vary across HLA loci, with the most associated TCRs seen for DRB1 alleles and the fewest for HLA-C alleles. Some IMGT-functional V segments, including TRBV6-2 and TRBV6-3, could not be told apart with the 87-base-pair reads, so those segments were excluded. Several of the top co-occurrence clusters appeared to be linked to parvovirus B19, influenza, CMV and Epstein-Barr virus, according to a later analysis. Most TCR sequences were observed very rarely across donors, whereas some public TCRs were present in many individuals. In a later genetic analysis, a missense DCLRE1C variant was associated with V-gene and J-gene trimming of TCR beta chains, and the association was replicated in an independent cohort. A later analysis found that most CMV-associated TCR beta chains appeared HLA-restricted, with HLA associations seemingly driven largely by CMV exposure. Compared with the 666-donor mean, donors in an Asian-associated ancestry cluster had fewer N-insertions in productive TCRs, according to a later genetic analysis. A later analysis associated 15,000 to 20,000 TCR beta sequences with specific HLA alleles at a false discovery rate of 0.05.

Including cysteine and phenylalanine, the CDR3 has 15 amino acids. The retained sequence is limited to the CDR3, 45 bases, with the frame set at the first base. CDR1 and CDR2 (SGDLS, YYNGEE) derive from the germline V gene. Trimming removed 0 bases from V and 4 bases from J; the gene matches leave 4 bases unexplained. In total, roughly 710 healthy bone marrow donors made up the cohort. All cohort members were sampled while nominally healthy, although unrecorded immune exposures were likely present. The donor tested CMV seropositive, placing the donor among the 289 seropositive members of the cohort. A peripheral blood sample was provided by each donor, and peripheral blood mononuclear cells were used for TCR beta sequencing. Genomic DNA extraction from the blood cell samples was performed with the Qiagen DNeasy Blood Extraction Kit.

The sequencing input was PBMCs. The sequence derives from a middle-aged man in good health and CMV-seropositive. This chain joins TRBV9 to TRBJ2-1; the central 7 bases match TRBD1. At the DNA level, the sequence is TGTGCCAGCAGCGTAGACAGGGGCGAGTACAATGAGCAGTTCTTC. This gives the protein CASSVDRGEYNEQFF.